This T cell receptor (beta chain) was recorded in a study of identifying expanded T cells in peripheral blood. Study observations and caveats: Differentially abundant clones: around 1.2 between replicates, just under 17 at two to three weeks, less than 20 at four. Roughly two-week clone count variance significantly increased as total template count grew.

About this clone itself: Its antigen is unidentified. Other DNA sequences in the sample encode the same CDR3.

The germline gives CDR1 SNHLY, CDR2 FYNNEI. Between the trimmed V and J ends, which lost 7 bases and 3 bases, there was a span of 10 bases. The CDR3 runs to 14 residues. Only in-frame clones appear in the TCRdb table, and some are missing; sequencing was by immunoSEQ multiplex PCR. The sample has tens of thousands of clones, around 89% seen once. Healthy donors had no documented immune events, such as infections, while sampled. The sequenced material came from blood. This chain links TRBV2 with TRBJ1-6; D is uncertain. This TCR was recovered from a person between 18 and 69 years old in good health. The chain's CDR3 is CASTSALYNSPLHF. Written as DNA, the CDR3 is TGTGCCAGCACGAGCGCACTCTATAATTCACCCCTCCACTTT.